These 32 T cell receptor beta chains were all obtained from the same sample, sequenced in a study of OX40 agonist ivuxolimab in advanced cancers. Assay used: immunoSEQ multiplex PCR; TCRdb lists only in-frame clones, some missing. The sample lists 25,000 to 30,000 clones, about 76% occurring once. The sequencing here drew on CD4+ or CD8+ T cells sorted from blood, taken in a trial of the OX40 agonist ivuxolimab. These TCRs come from an adult with an advanced solid tumor such as melanoma, head and neck, liver or kidney cancer.

The rearrangement joins TRBV30 to TRBJ1-2; the D is unclear. The CDR3 runs to 13 residues. Germline-derived CDR1 and CDR2 are GTSNPN and SVGIG (reference sequence). V lost 4 bases, J lost 1 base, and 10 bases lay in between. DNA of the CDR3: TGTGCCTGGACGAAGTATGATAACTATGGCTACACCTTC. Translated, it gives CAWTKYDNYGYTF.

The chain links TRBV4-1 to TRBJ2-3; 12 bases fit TRBD1. V gave up 0 bases and J gave up 0 bases; unmatched junction bases: 10. This CDR3 has 20 residues. CDR1 and CDR2 from the germline V gene are MGHRA and YSYEKL. CDR3 region: CASSQDEGTGGFSSTDTQYF. The CDR3, as DNA: TGCGCCAGCAGCCAAGACGAGGGGACAGGGGGCTTCTCTAGCACAGATACGCAGTATTTT.

The J gene is TRBJ2-7, the V gene TRBV9; tentatively, D is TRBD2 (6 bases). Germline CDR1 reads SGDLS; CDR2 reads YYNGEE. V lost 2 bases and J 2 bases, leaving 14 bases between the germline ends. CDR3 length: 15 amino acids. The CDR3 sequence is CASSVSGVGTYEQYF. CDR3 bases: TGTGCCAGCAGCGTTTCGGGGGTGGGGACCTACGAGCAGTACTTC.

This chain connects TRBV7-6 to TRBJ1-4; D unresolved. Germline V gene lookup returns CDR1 SGHVS and CDR2 FNYEAQ. Trimming left V 0 bases short and J 3 bases short, with 17 bases between. This CDR3 region has 18 residues. Written as DNA, the CDR3 is TGTGCCAGCAGCTTAGCGCTGATCACCCGAGAATCTAATGAAAAACTGTTTTTT. Its translation: CASSLALITRESNEKLFF.

The chain couples TRBV27 to TRBJ2-1; 11 bases align to TRBD2. This CDR3 spans 14 amino acids. V shed 8 bases and J 6 bases; nucleotides not matched to a gene: 6. Germline CDR1 and CDR2: MNHEY and SMNVEV (reference sequence). CDR3 bases: TGTGCCAGCGGAACTAGCGGGAGCCTCAATGAGCAGTTCTTC. It specifies CASGTSGSLNEQFF.

The chain recombines TRBV4-1 with TRBJ1-5; TRBD1 is a possible D gene (5 bases). Trimming cost V 1 base and J 6 bases, with 16 bases left between them. The CDR3 runs 16 residues. The V gene's germline CDR1 is MGHRA and CDR2 YSYEKL. CDR3 nucleotides: TGCGCCAGCAGCCAAGGATCCCAAGGGACCTCTCAGCCCCAGCATTTT. Its protein product is CASSQGSQGTSQPQHF.

The V gene is TRBV13, the J gene TRBJ2-3; the D is unclear. Germline CDR1 reads PRHDT; CDR2 reads FYEKMQ (reference sequence). The CDR3 totals 13 residues. V was clipped by 5 bases and J by 4 bases, with 10 bases between them. DNA of the CDR3: TGTGCCAGCAGCCCACCTACCGCAGATACGCAGTATTTT. It translates to CASSPPTADTQYF. Full variable domain (rest looked up from reference TRBV13 and TRBJ2-3): AAGVIQSPRHLIKEKRETATLKCYPIPRHDTVYWYQQGPGQDPQFLISFYEKMQSDKGSIPDRFSAQQFSDYHSELNMSSLELGDSALYFCASSPPTADTQYFGPGTRLTVL.

Only one count was recorded for this clone. The V gene is TRBV6-5, the J gene TRBJ1-5; no clear D. Germline values: CDR1 MNHEY, CDR2 SVGAGI. The length of the CDR3 is 12 residues. V was clipped by 5 bases and J by 3 bases, with 5 bases between them. CDR3 sequence (DNA): TGTGCCAGCAGTCACGTCAATCAGCCCCAGCATTTT. Amino acids: CASSHVNQPQHF.

V gene TRBV5-6 combines with J gene TRBJ2-2; 9 nucleotides align to TRBD2. The germline V gene has CDR1 SGHDT and CDR2 YYEEEE. V dropped 4 bases and J dropped 6; count of bases not matched to a gene: 10. The CDR3 is 16 amino acids. This chain's CDR3 is CASSPGLATAAGELFF. CDR3 DNA: TGTGCCAGCAGCCCGGGACTAGCTACGGCGGCCGGGGAGCTGTTTTTT.

The V and J genes are TRBV11-2 and TRBJ2-7, with D hard to call. The V end lost 3 bases, the J end lost 4 bases, and 4 bases lay between the germline ends. The CDR3 has 11 residues. From germline, CDR1 is SGHAT and CDR2 FQNNGV. Written as DNA, the CDR3 is TGTGCCAGCAGCTTCGAGTACGAGCAGTACTTC. Translation gives CASSFEYEQYF.

In this sample, this clone turned up once. The chain couples TRBV9 to TRBJ2-3; the D gene is possibly TRBD2 (6 bases). The CDR3 has 14 residues. The ends were cut back, 4 bases at V and 2 bases at J, with 11 bases in the middle. CDR1 is SGDLS and CDR2 is YYNGEE in the germline V gene. The CDR3 DNA reads TGTGCCAGCAGCTTCGGGGGAACCACAGATACGCAGTATTTT. Its translation: CASSFGGTTDTQYF. The full variable domain, its missing parts supplied by reference TRBV9 and TRBJ2-3, is DSGVTQTPKHLITATGQRVTLRCSPRSGDLSVYWYQQSLDQGLQFLIQYYNGEERAKGNILERFSAQQFPDLHSELNLSSLELGDSALYFCASSFGGTTDTQYFGPGTRLTVL.

The CDR3 is CASSLAFMTGVEQYF. In DNA, the CDR3 is TGTGCCAGCAGCTTAGCGTTTATGACAGGGGTCGAGCAGTACTTC. The J gene is TRBJ2-7, the V gene TRBV7-9; 8 nucleotides line up with TRBD1. V gave up 0 bases and J gave up 6 bases; unmatched junction bases: 7. The CDR3 extends over 15 amino acids. Germline V lookup: CDR1 SEHNR, CDR2 FQNEAQ (reference sequence). The full variable domain, rest sourced from reference TRBV7-9 and TRBJ2-7, is DTGVSQNPRHKITKRGQNVTFRCDPISEHNRLYWYRQTLGQGPEFLTYFQNEAQLEKSRLLSDRFSAERPKGSFSTLEIQRTEQGDSAMYLCASSLAFMTGVEQYFGPGTRLTVT.

This clone was observed a single time. This chain's CDR3 is CATWQGSYEQYF. The CDR3 coding sequence is TGTGCCACCTGGCAAGGGAGCTACGAGCAGTACTTC. The J gene is TRBJ2-7, the V gene TRBV2; a weak D match, TRBD2 (5 bases). The germline gives CDR1 SNHLY, CDR2 FYNNEI. The CDR3 consists of 12 residues. V was pared by 10 bases and J by 3 bases, with 13 bases between. The full variable domain, in which reference TRBV2 and TRBJ2-7 provide the parts outside the CDR3, is EPEVTQTPSHQVTQMGQEVILRCVPISNHLYFYWYRQILGQKVEFLVSFYNNEISEKSEIFDDQFSVERPDGSNFTLKIRSTKLEDSAMYFCATWQGSYEQYFGPGTRLTVT.

This rearrangement joins TRBV6-6 to TRBJ1-1; D not resolved. The CDR3 has 12 residues. V was pared by 7 bases and J by 4 bases, with 10 bases between. Germline loops: CDR1 MNHNY, CDR2 SVGAGI (reference sequence). CDR3 in DNA: TGTGCCAGCAATTCACAGATCACTGAAGCTTTCTTT. Translating it yields CASNSQITEAFF.

The chain is built from TRBV30 and TRBJ1-6; no reliable D call. The ends were cut back, 4 bases at V and 14 bases at J, with 21 bases in the middle. The CDR3 has 14 amino acids. Germline V gene sequence: CDR1 GTSNPN, CDR2 SVGIG (reference sequence). Written as DNA, the CDR3 is TGTGCCTGGAAGGCGTGGGGTGGAGTGATGGCCCTCCACTTT. Its protein product is CAWKAWGGVMALHF. Full variable domain (remainder filled in from reference TRBV30 and TRBJ1-6): SQTIHQWPATLVQPVGSPLSLECTVEGTSNPNLYWYRQAAGRGLQLLFYSVGIGQISSEVPQNLSASRPQDRQFILSSKKLLLSDSGFYLCAWKAWGGVMALHFGNGTRLTVT.

The chain employs TRBV1 and TRBJ1-5; the DNA was not used to check the table's D call, TRBD1. TRBV1 is termed a pseudogene. The CDR3 is 18 residues long. The CDR3 here is CTSSQNGHRESRNQPQHF. The CDR3 DNA follows: TGCACCAGCAGCCAAAACGGACACAGGGAATCCAGAAATCAGCCCCAGCATTTT.

This sequence joins TRBV5-4 and TRBJ2-3; D ambiguous. Germline V gives CDR1 SGHNT, CDR2 YYREEE (reference sequence). The CDR3 sequence is 13 residues long. Trimming took off 0 bases at V and 4 bases at J, with 6 bases between the two ends. CDR3 DNA sequence: TGTGCCAGCAGCTTGGCAGTATCAGATACGCAGTATTTT. This gives the protein CASSLAVSDTQYF. The full variable domain, with the rest looked up from reference TRBV5-4 and TRBJ2-3, is ETGVTQSPTHLIKTRGQQVTLRCSSQSGHNTVSWYQQALGQGPQFIFQYYREEENGRGNFPPRFSGLQFPNYSSELNVNALELDDSALYLCASSLAVSDTQYFGPGTRLTVL.

In this sample, this clone turned up a few times. The rearrangement uses TRBV19 and TRBJ2-1, with 8 bases fitting TRBD2. Germline V gene data show CDR1 as LNHDA and CDR2 as SQIVND (reference sequence). The trim removed 0 bases at V and 0 bases at J, leaving 7 bases unmatched. This CDR3 comprises 18 residues. The chain's CDR3 is CASSIDSGTEISYNEQFF. CDR3 sequence (DNA): TGTGCCAGTAGTATAGATAGCGGGACGGAAATCTCCTACAATGAGCAGTTCTTC.

This sequence joins TRBV28 and TRBJ2-1, with D perhaps matching TRBD1 or TRBD2 (5 bases each). The CDR3 runs 16 residues. CDR1 and CDR2 from the germline V gene are MDHEN and SYDVKM. Deletions cut 6 bases from V and 0 bases from J, with 15 bases between. The CDR3 sequence is CASSRLGRNSYNEQFF. The CDR3 DNA reads as TGTGCCAGCAGCCGCCTGGGACGGAACTCCTACAATGAGCAGTTCTTC.

The CDR3 region has the DNA TGTGCCAGCAGACGGGGGCCTGAGGGTTCACCCCTCCACTTT. It is translated as CASRRGPEGSPLHF. The chain is built from TRBV6-5 and TRBJ1-6; a weak D match, TRBD1 (6 bases). CDR1 MNHEY and CDR2 SVGAGI come from the germline V gene. With 6 bases removed from V and 9 bases from J, the gap between germline ends came to 15 bases. CDR3 size: 14 residues.

The rearrangement joins TRBV5-6 to TRBJ2-7; a possible D gene is TRBD2 (7 bases). With 1 base removed from V and 3 bases from J, the gap between germline ends came to 23 bases. The CDR3 contains 18 residues. The germline CDR1 and CDR2 sequences are SGHDT and YYEEEE. CDR3 nucleotides: TGTGCCAGCAGCTTGAGAGGGGACAACCGGGACTACGTCTACGAGCAGTACTTC. Protein product: CASSLRGDNRDYVYEQYF.

This CDR3 is CASSISYGDYEQYF. CDR3 nucleotides: TGTGCCAGCAGCATATCTTACGGGGACTACGAGCAGTACTTC. V is TRBV9 and J is TRBJ2-7, with a tentative D call TRBD2 (5 bases). Trimming pared 4 bases from V and 3 bases from J, leaving 14 bases between. This CDR3 region has 14 residues. CDR1 is SGDLS and CDR2 is YYNGEE in the germline V gene.

The CDR3: CASSRGLAGEGETQYF. DNA of the CDR3: TGTGCCAGCAGCAGGGGACTAGCGGGGGAGGGGGAGACCCAGTACTTC. The chain joins TRBV7-8 to TRBJ2-5, with 14 bases identical to TRBD2. Germline trimming cut 5 bases from V and 5 bases from J; bases unmatched to any gene: 7. Per the germline V gene, CDR1 is SGHVS and CDR2 is FQNEAQ. The CDR3 runs 16 residues.

The rearrangement uses TRBV13 and TRBJ2-3, with 10 bases identical to TRBD2. J was trimmed by 3 bases and V by 5 bases; bases with no gene match: 8. The CDR3 is made up of 16 amino acids. Germline V CDR1 and CDR2: PRHDT, FYEKMQ (reference sequence). The CDR3 DNA is TGTGCCAGCAGCGTTCTAGCGGGAGAAAGGACAGATACGCAGTATTTT. This gives the protein CASSVLAGERTDTQYF.

V and J are TRBV5-4 and TRBJ2-1; D not certain. The CDR3 is made up of 13 amino acids. The germline V gene encodes CDR1 SGHNT and CDR2 YYREEE (reference sequence). Between the trimmed V and J ends, which lost 4 bases and 4 bases, there was a span of 9 bases. CDR3 amino acids: CASSDVGYNEQFF. Here the CDR3 DNA reads TGTGCCAGCAGCGACGTTGGGTACAATGAGCAGTTCTTC.

The chain carries TRBV5-8 and TRBJ1-5; D gene unclear. Trimming removed 2 bases from V and 1 base from J, with 13 bases in between. Per germline, CDR1 SGHTS and CDR2 YDEGEE. CDR3 length equals 16 residues. The CDR3 DNA reads as TGTGCCAGCAGCTTTTTCGGGGATCTCAGCAATCAGCCCCAGCATTTT. Residues: CASSFFGDLSNQPQHF.

The chain employs TRBV19 and TRBJ1-1; D uncertain. V was clipped by 3 bases and J by 0 bases, with 8 bases between them. The CDR3 runs to 14 residues. Germline V gene sequence: CDR1 LNHDA, CDR2 SQIVND (reference sequence). The CDR3 DNA reads TGTGCCAGTAGTATGGGCCAGATGAACACTGAAGCTTTCTTT. This sequence encodes CASSMGQMNTEAFF.

This clone appeared a single time. As DNA, the CDR3 is TGTGCCAGCAGCCAATCTGGGCCAGCTGGGACTGAAGCTTTCTTT. It is translated as CASSQSGPAGTEAFF. This rearrangement joins TRBV16 to TRBJ1-1; D unresolved. From germline, CDR1 is KGHSY and CDR2 FQNENV. This CDR3 spans 15 amino acids. V shed 0 bases and J shed 5 bases, with 13 bases lying between them.

The chain combines TRBV6-5 with TRBJ2-1; weak D call: TRBD1 (6 bases). The CDR3 is 12 amino acids. The germline V gene has CDR1 MNHEY and CDR2 SVGAGI. V dropped 6 bases and J dropped 6 bases, with 9 bases sitting between them. The CDR3 reads CASSSGANEQFF. The CDR3 coding sequence is TGTGCCAGCAGCTCAGGGGCCAATGAGCAGTTCTTC.

The gene calls are TRBV6-1 and TRBJ1-4; D remains ambiguous. Looked up from germline, CDR1 is MNHNS and CDR2 is SASEGT. This CDR3 comprises 16 residues. The germline V and J ends were trimmed by 3 bases and 4 bases, with 15 bases remaining between them. CDR3 DNA: TGTGCCAGCAGTGACCGGCGAAGTAAGATTAATGAAAAACTGTTTTTT. It codes for CASSDRRSKINEKLFF.

This chain links TRBV5-1 with TRBJ2-5, with 10 bases that match TRBD1. Trimming at V came to 3 bases and at J to 5 bases, leaving 10 bases not matched to a gene. This CDR3 has 16 amino acids. CDR1 and CDR2 (germline): SGHRS, YFSETQ. This chain's CDR3 is CASSSGTGEIRETQYF. The CDR3 DNA is TGCGCCAGCAGCTCCGGGACAGGGGAGATAAGGGAGACCCAGTACTTC.

This clone rates as medium-sized. V gene TRBV7-9 combines with J gene TRBJ2-1; TRBD2 matches 11 bases. Per the germline V gene, CDR1 is SEHNR and CDR2 is FQNEAQ (reference sequence). The V and J ends lost 3 bases and 7 bases, in that order; junction bases with no gene match: 5. This CDR3 has 15 amino acids. The CDR3 DNA follows: TGTGCCAGCAGCTTGGCTAGCGGGAGGTTAAATGAGCAGTTCTTC. It codes for CASSLASGRLNEQFF.